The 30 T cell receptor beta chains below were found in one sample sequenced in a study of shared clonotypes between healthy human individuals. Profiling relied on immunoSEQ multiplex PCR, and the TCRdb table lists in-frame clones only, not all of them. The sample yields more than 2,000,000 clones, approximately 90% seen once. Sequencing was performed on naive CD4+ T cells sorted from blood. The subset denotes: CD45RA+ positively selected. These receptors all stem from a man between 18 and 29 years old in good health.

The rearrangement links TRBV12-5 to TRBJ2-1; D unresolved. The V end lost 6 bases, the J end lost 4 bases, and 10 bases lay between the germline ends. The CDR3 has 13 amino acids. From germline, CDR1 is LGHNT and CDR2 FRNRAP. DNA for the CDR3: TGTGCTAGTGGGCAAGAAGTGTACAATGAGCAGTTCTTC. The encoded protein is CASGQEVYNEQFF.

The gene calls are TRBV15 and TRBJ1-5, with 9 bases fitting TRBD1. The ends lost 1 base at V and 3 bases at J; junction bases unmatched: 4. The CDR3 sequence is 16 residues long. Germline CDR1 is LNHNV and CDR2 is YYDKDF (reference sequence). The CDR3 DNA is TGTGCCACCAGCAGAGGGACAGGGGAAATCAATCAGCCCCAGCATTTT. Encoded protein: CATSRGTGEINQPQHF.

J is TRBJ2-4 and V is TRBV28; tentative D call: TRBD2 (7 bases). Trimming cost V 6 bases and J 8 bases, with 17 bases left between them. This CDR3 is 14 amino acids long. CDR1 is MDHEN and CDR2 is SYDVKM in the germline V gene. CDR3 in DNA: TGTGCCAGCAGAGCCGCCGGGGGGCAAGACATTCAGTACTTC. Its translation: CASRAAGGQDIQYF.

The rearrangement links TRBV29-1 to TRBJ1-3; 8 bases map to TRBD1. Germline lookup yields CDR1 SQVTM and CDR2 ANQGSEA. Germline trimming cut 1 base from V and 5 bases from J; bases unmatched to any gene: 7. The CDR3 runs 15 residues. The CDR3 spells CSVEGRQGLRNTIYF. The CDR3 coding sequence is TGCAGCGTTGAAGGCCGACAGGGGCTTCGAAACACCATATATTTT. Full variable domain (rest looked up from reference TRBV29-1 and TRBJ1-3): SAVISQKPSRDICQRGTSLTIQCQVDSQVTMMFWYRQQPGQSLTLIATANQGSEATYESGFVIDKFPISRPNLTFSTLTVSNMSPEDSSIYLCSVEGRQGLRNTIYFGEGSWLTVV.

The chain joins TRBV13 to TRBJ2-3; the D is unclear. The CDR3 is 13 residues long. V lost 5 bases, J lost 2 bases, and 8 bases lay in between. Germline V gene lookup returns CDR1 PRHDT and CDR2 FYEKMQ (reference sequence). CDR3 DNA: TGTGCCAGCAGCCCGCGCATCACAGATACGCAGTATTTT. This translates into CASSPRITDTQYF.

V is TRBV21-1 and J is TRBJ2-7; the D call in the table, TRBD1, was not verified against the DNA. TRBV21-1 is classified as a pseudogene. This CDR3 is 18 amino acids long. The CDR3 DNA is TGTGCCAGCAGCAAAGTGGAAGGAGGACAGGGAGGGTCCTACGAGCAGTACTTC. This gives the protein CASSKVEGGQGGSYEQYF.

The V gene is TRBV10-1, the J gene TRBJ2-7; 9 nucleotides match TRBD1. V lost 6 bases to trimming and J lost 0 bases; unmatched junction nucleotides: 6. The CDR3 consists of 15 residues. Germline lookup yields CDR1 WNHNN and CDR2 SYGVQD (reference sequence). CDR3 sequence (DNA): TGCGCCAGCAGCGGTGGGACAGGGAGCTCCTACGAGCAGTACTTC. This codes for CASSGGTGSSYEQYF.

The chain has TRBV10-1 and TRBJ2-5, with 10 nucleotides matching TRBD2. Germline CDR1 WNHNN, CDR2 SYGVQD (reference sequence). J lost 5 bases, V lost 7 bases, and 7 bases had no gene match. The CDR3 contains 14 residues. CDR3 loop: CASTLAGVSETQYF. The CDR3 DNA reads TGCGCCAGCACGCTAGCGGGAGTTTCGGAGACCCAGTACTTC.

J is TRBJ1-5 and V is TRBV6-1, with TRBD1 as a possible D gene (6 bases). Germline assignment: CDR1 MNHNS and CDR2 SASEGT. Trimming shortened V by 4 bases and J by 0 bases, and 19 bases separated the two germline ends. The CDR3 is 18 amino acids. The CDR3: CASSGARTDLYSNQPQHF. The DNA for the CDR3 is TGTGCCAGCAGTGGGGCGAGGACAGATCTCTATAGCAATCAGCCCCAGCATTTT.

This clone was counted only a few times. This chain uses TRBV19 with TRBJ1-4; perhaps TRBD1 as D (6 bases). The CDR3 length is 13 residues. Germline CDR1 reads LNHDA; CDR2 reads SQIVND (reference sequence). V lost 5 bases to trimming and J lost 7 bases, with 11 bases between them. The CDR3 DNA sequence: TGTGCCAGTAGTGGTCAGGGGTTTGAAAAACTGTTTTTT. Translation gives CASSGQGFEKLFF.

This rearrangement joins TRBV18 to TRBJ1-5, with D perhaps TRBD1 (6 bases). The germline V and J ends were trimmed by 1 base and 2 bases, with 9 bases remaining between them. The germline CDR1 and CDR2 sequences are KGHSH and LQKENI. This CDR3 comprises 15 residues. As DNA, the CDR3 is TGTGCCAGCTCACCACAGACAGGCCGCAATCAGCCCCAGCATTTT. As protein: CASSPQTGRNQPQHF. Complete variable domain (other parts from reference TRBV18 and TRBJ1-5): NAGVMQNPRHLVRRRGQEARLRCSPMKGHSHVYWYRQLPEEGLKFMVYLQKENIIDESGMPKERFSAEFPKEGPSILRIQQVVRGDSAAYFCASSPQTGRNQPQHFGDGTRLSIL.

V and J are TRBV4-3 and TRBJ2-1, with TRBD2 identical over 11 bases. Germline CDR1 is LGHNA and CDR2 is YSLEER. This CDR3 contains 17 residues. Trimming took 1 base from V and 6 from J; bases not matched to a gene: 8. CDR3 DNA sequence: TGCGCCAGCAGCCAAGGAGGGGAGACTAGCGGGATCAATGAGCAGTTCTTC. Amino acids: CASSQGGETSGINEQFF.

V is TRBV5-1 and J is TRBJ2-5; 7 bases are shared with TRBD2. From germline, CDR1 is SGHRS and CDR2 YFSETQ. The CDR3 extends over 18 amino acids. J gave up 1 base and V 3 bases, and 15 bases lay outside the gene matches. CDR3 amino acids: CASSWEVGGLRSQETQYF. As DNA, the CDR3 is TGCGCCAGCAGCTGGGAGGTTGGGGGACTAAGATCCCAAGAGACCCAGTACTTC. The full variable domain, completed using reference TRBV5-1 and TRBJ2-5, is KAGVTQTPRYLIKTRGQQVTLSCSPISGHRSVSWYQQTPGQGLQFLFEYFSETQRNKGNFPGRFSGRQFSNSRSEMNVSTLELGDSALYLCASSWEVGGLRSQETQYFGPGTRLLVL.

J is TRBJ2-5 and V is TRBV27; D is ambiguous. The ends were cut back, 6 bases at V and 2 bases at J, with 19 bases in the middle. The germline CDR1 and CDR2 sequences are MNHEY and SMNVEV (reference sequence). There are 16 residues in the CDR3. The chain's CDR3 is CASSPTLERQQETQYF. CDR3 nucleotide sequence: TGTGCCAGCAGCCCAACCCTGGAGAGGCAGCAAGAGACCCAGTACTTC.

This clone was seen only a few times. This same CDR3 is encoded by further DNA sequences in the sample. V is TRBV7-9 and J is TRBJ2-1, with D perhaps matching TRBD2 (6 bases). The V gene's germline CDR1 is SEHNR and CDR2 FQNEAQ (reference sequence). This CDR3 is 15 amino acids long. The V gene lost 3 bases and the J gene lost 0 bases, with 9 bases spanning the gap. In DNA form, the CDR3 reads TGTGCCAGCAGCTTGGACGGGAGCTCCTACAATGAGCAGTTCTTC. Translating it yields CASSLDGSSYNEQFF.

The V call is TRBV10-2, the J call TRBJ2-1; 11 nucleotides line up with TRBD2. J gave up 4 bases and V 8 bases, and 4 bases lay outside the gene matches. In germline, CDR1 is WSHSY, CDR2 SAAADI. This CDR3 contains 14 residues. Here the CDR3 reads CASLGTSGYNEQFF. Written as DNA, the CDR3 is TGCGCCAGCTTAGGGACTAGCGGATACAATGAGCAGTTCTTC.

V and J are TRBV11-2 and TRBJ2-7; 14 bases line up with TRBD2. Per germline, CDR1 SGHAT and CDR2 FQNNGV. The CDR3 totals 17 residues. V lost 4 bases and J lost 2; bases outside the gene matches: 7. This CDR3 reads CASSSRLAGGPAYEQYF. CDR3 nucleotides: TGTGCCAGCAGCTCCCGACTAGCGGGAGGGCCTGCCTACGAGCAGTACTTC.

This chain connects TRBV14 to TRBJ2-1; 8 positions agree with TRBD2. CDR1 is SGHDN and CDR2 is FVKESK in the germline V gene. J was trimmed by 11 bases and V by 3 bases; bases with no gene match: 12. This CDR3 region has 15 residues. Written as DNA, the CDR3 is TGTGCCAGCAGCCAGGGGGCTAGCGGGCATGAAAAGCAGTTCTTC. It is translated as CASSQGASGHEKQFF.

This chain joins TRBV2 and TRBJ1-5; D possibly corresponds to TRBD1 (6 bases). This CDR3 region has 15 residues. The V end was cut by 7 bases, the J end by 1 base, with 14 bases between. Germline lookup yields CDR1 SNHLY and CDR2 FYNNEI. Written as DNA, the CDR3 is TGTGCCAGCAATATACAGGGTTGGAGCAATCAGCCCCAGCATTTT. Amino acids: CASNIQGWSNQPQHF.

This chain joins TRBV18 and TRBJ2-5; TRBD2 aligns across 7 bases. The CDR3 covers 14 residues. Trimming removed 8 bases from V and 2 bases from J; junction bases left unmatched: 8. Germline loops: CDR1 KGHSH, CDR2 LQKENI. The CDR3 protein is CASHKERGQETQYF. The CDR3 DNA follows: TGTGCCAGCCATAAGGAGCGGGGACAAGAGACCCAGTACTTC.

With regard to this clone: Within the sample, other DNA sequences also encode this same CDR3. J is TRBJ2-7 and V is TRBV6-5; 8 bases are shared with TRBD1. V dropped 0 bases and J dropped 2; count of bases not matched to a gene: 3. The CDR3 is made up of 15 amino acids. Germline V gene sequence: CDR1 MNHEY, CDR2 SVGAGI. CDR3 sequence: CASSYSGTGPYEQYF. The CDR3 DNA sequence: TGTGCCAGCAGTTACTCGGGGACAGGCCCCTACGAGCAGTACTTC.

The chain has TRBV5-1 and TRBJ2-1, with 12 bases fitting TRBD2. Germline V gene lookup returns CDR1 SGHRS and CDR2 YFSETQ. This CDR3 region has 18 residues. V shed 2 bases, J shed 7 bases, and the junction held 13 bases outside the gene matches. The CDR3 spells CASSFGLAGGSLLNEQFF. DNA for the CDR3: TGCGCCAGCAGCTTCGGCCTAGCGGGAGGGTCCCTACTGAATGAGCAGTTCTTC. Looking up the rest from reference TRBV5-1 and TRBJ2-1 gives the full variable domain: KAGVTQTPRYLIKTRGQQVTLSCSPISGHRSVSWYQQTPGQGLQFLFEYFSETQRNKGNFPGRFSGRQFSNSRSEMNVSTLELGDSALYLCASSFGLAGGSLLNEQFFGPGTRLTVL.

The CDR3 DNA reads as TGTGCCAGCAGTGAGAACATAGCAGAAGGCTACACCTTC. This translates into CASSENIAEGYTF. The J gene is TRBJ1-2, the V gene TRBV2; no firm D call. This CDR3 region has 13 residues. CDR1 is SNHLY and CDR2 is FYNNEI in the germline V gene. V lost 3 bases and J 8 bases, leaving 13 bases between the germline ends.

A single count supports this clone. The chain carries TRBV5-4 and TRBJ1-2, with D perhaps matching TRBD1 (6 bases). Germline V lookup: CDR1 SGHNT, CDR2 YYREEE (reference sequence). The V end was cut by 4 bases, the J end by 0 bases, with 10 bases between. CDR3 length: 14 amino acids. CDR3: CASSRGQSNYGYTF. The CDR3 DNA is TGTGCCAGCAGCCGAGGACAGTCTAACTATGGCTACACCTTC.

The CDR3 DNA reads as TGCGCCAGCAGCCTCTTACTAGCGGGAGGGCCAGGAGAGCAGTTCTTC. It translates to CASSLLLAGGPGEQFF. The rearrangement joins TRBV5-1 to TRBJ2-1, with TRBD2 matching 13 bases. With 4 bases clipped from V and 10 bases from J, the junction kept 11 bases outside the gene matches. The CDR3 totals 16 residues. Per the germline V gene, CDR1 is SGHRS and CDR2 is YFSETQ.

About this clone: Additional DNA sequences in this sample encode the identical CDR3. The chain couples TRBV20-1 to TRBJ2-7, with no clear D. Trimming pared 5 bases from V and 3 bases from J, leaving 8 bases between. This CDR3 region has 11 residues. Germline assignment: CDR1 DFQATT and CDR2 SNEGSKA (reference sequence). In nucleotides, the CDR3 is TGCAGTGCTGGGCCCGGCTACGAGCAGTACTTC. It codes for CSAGPGYEQYF.

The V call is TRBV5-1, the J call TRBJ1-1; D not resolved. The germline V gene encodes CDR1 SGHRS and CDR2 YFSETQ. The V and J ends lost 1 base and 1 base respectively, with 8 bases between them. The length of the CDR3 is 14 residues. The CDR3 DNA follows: TGCGCCAGCAGCTTGCGCAGATCGAACACTGAAGCTTTCTTT. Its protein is CASSLRRSNTEAFF. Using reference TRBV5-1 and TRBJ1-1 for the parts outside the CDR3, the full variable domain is KAGVTQTPRYLIKTRGQQVTLSCSPISGHRSVSWYQQTPGQGLQFLFEYFSETQRNKGNFPGRFSGRQFSNSRSEMNVSTLELGDSALYLCASSLRRSNTEAFFGQGTRLTVV.

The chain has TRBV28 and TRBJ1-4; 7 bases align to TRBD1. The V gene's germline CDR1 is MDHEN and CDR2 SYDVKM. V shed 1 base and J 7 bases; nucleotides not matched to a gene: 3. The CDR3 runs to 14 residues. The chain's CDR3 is CASSLSGGGEKLFF. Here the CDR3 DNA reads TGTGCCAGCAGTTTATCAGGGGGGGGTGAAAAACTGTTTTTT.

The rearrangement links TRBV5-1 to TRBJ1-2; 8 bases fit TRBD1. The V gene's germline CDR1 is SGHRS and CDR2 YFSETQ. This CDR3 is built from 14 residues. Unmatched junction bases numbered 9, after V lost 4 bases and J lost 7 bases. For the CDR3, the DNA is TGCGCCAGCAGCACAACCGGACAGGGAGGTGGCTACACCTTC. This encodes CASSTTGQGGGYTF.

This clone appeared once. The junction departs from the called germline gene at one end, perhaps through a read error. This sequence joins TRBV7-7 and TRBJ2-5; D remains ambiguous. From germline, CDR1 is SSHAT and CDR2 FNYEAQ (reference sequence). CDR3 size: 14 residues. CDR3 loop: CASSLGLYGETQYF. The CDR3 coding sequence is TGTGCTAGCAGCTTAGGGTTATATGGGGAGACCCAGTACTTC.